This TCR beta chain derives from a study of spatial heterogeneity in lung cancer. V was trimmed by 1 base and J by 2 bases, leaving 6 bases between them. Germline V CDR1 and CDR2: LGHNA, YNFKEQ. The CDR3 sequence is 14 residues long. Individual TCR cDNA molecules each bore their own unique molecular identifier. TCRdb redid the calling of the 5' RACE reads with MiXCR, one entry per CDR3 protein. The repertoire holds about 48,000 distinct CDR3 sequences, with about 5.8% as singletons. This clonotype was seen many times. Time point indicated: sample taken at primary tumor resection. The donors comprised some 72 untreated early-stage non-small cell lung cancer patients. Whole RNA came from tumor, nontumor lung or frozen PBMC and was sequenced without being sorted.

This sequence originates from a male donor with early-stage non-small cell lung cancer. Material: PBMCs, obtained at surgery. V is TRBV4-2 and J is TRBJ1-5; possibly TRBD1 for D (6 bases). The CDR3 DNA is TGTGCCAGCAGCCAAGGGGGGCGCAATCAGCCCCAGCATTTT. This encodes CASSQGGRNQPQHF.